A single sample gave rise to the 29 T cell receptor beta chains below, sequenced in a study of graft-versus-host responses after intestinal transplantation. Profiling relied on immunoSEQ multiplex PCR, and the TCRdb table lists in-frame clones only, not all of them. The sample lists about 20,000 clones; about half were seen once. Sequences were derived from alloreactive CD4+ T cells from a mixed lymphocyte reaction culture, sampled before intestinal transplant. Noted subset: CFSE-low proliferating T cells sorted from approximately six-day pre-transplant mixed lymphocyte reaction (GvH or HvG direction). The receptors stem from a human patient who received an intestinal transplant.

This chain joins TRBV12-5 and TRBJ2-7, with D hard to call. Germline CDR1 is LGHNT and CDR2 is FRNRAP. The CDR3 length is 12 residues. V lost 2 bases, J lost 4 bases, and 6 bases lay in between. Here the CDR3 reads CASGLNNYEQYF. CDR3 in DNA: TGTGCTAGTGGTTTGAACAATTACGAGCAGTACTTC.

The chain uses TRBV6-5 and TRBJ1-2, with unresolved D. The CDR3 sequence is 11 residues long. V lost 8 bases and J 2 bases, leaving 6 bases between the germline ends. The V gene's germline CDR1 is MNHEY and CDR2 SVGAGI. CDR3 region: CASGLNYGYTF. The CDR3 nucleotides are TGTGCCAGCGGGCTGAACTATGGCTACACCTTC.

This clone was seen more than once but under ten times. DNA for the CDR3: TGTGCCAGCAGCCCGCCGGGACAGGGGGTATGGAAGCAGTACTTC. Translated, it gives CASSPPGQGVWKQYF. The V call is TRBV5-6, the J call TRBJ2-7, with 11 bases identical to TRBD1. The CDR3 is 15 amino acids. Germline CDR1 and CDR2: SGHDT and YYEEEE. Trimming removed 4 bases from V and 8 bases from J; junction bases left unmatched: 11.

The chain has TRBV5-1 and TRBJ2-5, with TRBD2 identical over 8 bases. The V gene end was trimmed by 6 bases and the J gene end by 1 base; junction bases not matched to a gene: 11. CDR1 SGHRS and CDR2 YFSETQ come from the germline V gene. There are 16 residues in the CDR3. The CDR3 sequence is CASTRERGSRQETQYF. The CDR3 coding sequence is TGCGCCAGCACCCGCGAGCGGGGGAGCCGCCAAGAGACCCAGTACTTC.

The chain is built from TRBV9 and TRBJ2-1; 9 bases are shared with TRBD2. CDR1 is SGDLS and CDR2 is YYNGEE in the germline V gene. V shed 3 bases, J shed 4 bases, and the junction held 2 bases outside the gene matches. This CDR3 has 14 amino acids. The CDR3 loop reads CASSERGAYNEQFF. The CDR3 DNA is TGTGCCAGCAGCGAGCGGGGGGCTTACAATGAGCAGTTCTTC.

This rearrangement joins TRBV19 to TRBJ1-2, with 9 bases lining up with TRBD1. J was trimmed by 8 bases and V by 5 bases; bases with no gene match: 9. The germline gives CDR1 LNHDA, CDR2 SQIVND (reference sequence). The CDR3 length is 14 residues. The CDR3, as DNA: TGTGCCAGTAGTCGGGTTGGAACAGGGGGCGGCTACACCTTC. Its translation is CASSRVGTGGGYTF.

This clone was detected only a few times. This chain joins TRBV6-6 and TRBJ2-7; D ambiguous. The CDR3 sequence is 13 residues long. The V gene lost 2 bases and the J gene lost 1 base, with 6 bases spanning the gap. Per the germline V gene, CDR1 is MNHNY and CDR2 is SVGAGI (reference sequence). Here the CDR3 DNA reads TGTGCCAGCAGTTACCCCGTATCCTACGAGCAGTACTTC. As protein: CASSYPVSYEQYF.

V is TRBV27 and J is TRBJ2-5, with 7 bases aligning to TRBD2. The CDR3 has 16 residues. Germline lookup yields CDR1 MNHEY and CDR2 SMNVEV (reference sequence). With V trimmed by 2 bases and J by 0 bases, 6 bases remained unmatched. The CDR3 here is CASSLRGGLDQETQYF. CDR3 nucleotide sequence: TGTGCCAGCAGTTTAAGGGGCGGACTAGACCAAGAGACCCAGTACTTC.

This chain links TRBV6-1 with TRBJ2-7, with D possibly TRBD2 on 6 matching bases. V was trimmed by 0 bases and J by 3 bases, leaving 12 bases between them. CDR1 is MNHNS and CDR2 is SASEGT in the germline V gene. CDR3 size: 15 residues. The CDR3 region is CASSEARVGGYEQYF. As DNA, the CDR3 is TGTGCCAGCAGTGAAGCGCGGGTGGGAGGCTACGAGCAGTACTTC.

This rearrangement joins TRBV7-9 to TRBJ2-3, with D tentatively TRBD2 (5 bases). The CDR3 loop spans 13 amino acids. V lost 3 bases and J 1 base, leaving 5 bases between the germline ends. CDR1 is SEHNR, CDR2 FQNEAQ, per germline (reference sequence). CDR3 DNA sequence: TGTGCCAGCAGCTTCGGGGGCACAGATACGCAGTATTTT. Translated, it gives CASSFGGTDTQYF.

The V and J genes are TRBV7-9 and TRBJ1-4; TRBD1 is a possible D gene (6 bases). V was shortened by 5 bases and J by 8 bases, with 21 bases between the two germline ends. In germline, CDR1 is SEHNR, CDR2 FQNEAQ (reference sequence). The CDR3 has 16 residues. CDR3 amino acids: CASSQGGAPEGEKLFF. The CDR3, as DNA: TGTGCCAGCAGCCAAGGGGGGGCACCCGAGGGCGAAAAACTGTTTTTT.

Only one count was recorded for this clone. This chain uses TRBV27 with TRBJ1-3; the match to TRBD1 covers 7 bases. Losses at the gene ends were 6 bases for V and 4 bases for J; bases not matched to a gene: 3. The CDR3 runs 13 residues. CDR1 is MNHEY, CDR2 SMNVEV, per germline (reference sequence). CDR3 in amino acids: CASRNRGGNTIYF. For the CDR3, the DNA is TGTGCCAGCAGGAACAGGGGAGGAAACACCATATATTTT.

The gene calls are TRBV13 and TRBJ1-2; TRBD1 matches 9 bases. Germline CDR1 and CDR2: PRHDT and FYEKMQ (reference sequence). The CDR3 is made up of 14 amino acids. The V segment lost 5 bases and the J segment 8 bases; nucleotides outside the gene matches: 9. The CDR3, as DNA: TGTGCCAGCAGCGCCCGGGACAGGGTTGGCGGCTACACCTTC. It yields the protein CASSARDRVGGYTF.

In DNA form, the CDR3 reads TGTGCCAGCAGTTCCCGACCGGGAAAGAACACTGAAGCTTTCTTT. Translation gives CASSSRPGKNTEAFF. The chain has TRBV6-1 and TRBJ1-1; D remains unclear. The CDR3 sequence is 15 residues long. The ends were cut back, 5 bases at V and 1 base at J, with 14 bases in the middle. The germline V gene has CDR1 MNHNS and CDR2 SASEGT.

The chain joins TRBV15 to TRBJ2-3; D perhaps matches TRBD2 (6 bases). This CDR3 has 17 amino acids. CDR1 is LNHNV and CDR2 is YYDKDF in the germline V gene (reference sequence). The V gene lost 0 bases and the J gene lost 2 bases, with 15 bases spanning the gap. The CDR3 DNA reads as TGTGCCACCAGCAGAGATTCTTGGCTAGCGACCACAGATACGCAGTATTTT. This codes for CATSRDSWLATTDTQYF.

The chain recombines TRBV5-1 with TRBJ1-2, with 9 positions matching TRBD1. The germline gives CDR1 SGHRS, CDR2 YFSETQ. This CDR3 contains 16 residues. After removal of 0 bases from V and 4 bases from J, the junction contained 7 bases not matched to a gene. In DNA form, the CDR3 reads TGCGCCAGCAGCTTGGCTAGCCGGGACAGGGTCTATGGCTACACCTTC. It is translated as CASSLASRDRVYGYTF.

The CDR3, as DNA: TGTGCCAGTAGTCCCCTCCGGGCGGGGGGCCTCAATGAGCAGTTCTTC. Its translation: CASSPLRAGGLNEQFF. This chain uses TRBV19 with TRBJ2-1, with TRBD2 matching over 8 bases. V trimming: 5 bases; J trimming: 6 bases; junction bases outside the gene matches: 12. Germline lookup yields CDR1 LNHDA and CDR2 SQIVND (reference sequence). This CDR3 spans 16 amino acids. Combining the CDR3 with reference TRBV19 and TRBJ2-1 gives the whole variable domain DGGITQSPKYLFRKEGQNVTLSCEQNLNHDAMYWYRQDPGQGLRLIYYSQIVNDFQKGDIAEGYSVSREKKESFPLTVTSAQKNPTAFYLCASSPLRAGGLNEQFFGPGTRLTVL.

The chain couples TRBV5-1 to TRBJ2-7, with TRBD1 matching over 8 bases. CDR3 length equals 14 residues. The V gene's germline CDR1 is SGHRS and CDR2 YFSETQ. The J segment lost 6 bases and the V segment lost 1 base, leaving 6 bases of the junction unmatched. CDR3 DNA sequence: TGCGCCAGCAGCTTGTTCGCAGGGGGCGTCGAGCAGTACTTC. Its protein product is CASSLFAGGVEQYF.

This clone is a singleton in its sample. The chain links TRBV18 to TRBJ1-2, with TRBD1 matching over 7 bases. V was clipped by 3 bases and J by 5 bases; unmatched bases: 3. Germline V gene data show CDR1 as KGHSH and CDR2 as LQKENI. The CDR3 has 13 residues. For the CDR3, the DNA is TGTGCCAGCTCACCTGGGACAGCTTATGGCTACACCTTC. The encoded protein is CASSPGTAYGYTF.

The J gene is TRBJ1-1, the V gene TRBV6-5, with TRBD1 identical over 8 bases. Per germline, CDR1 MNHEY and CDR2 SVGAGI. This CDR3 contains 13 residues. Losses at the gene ends were 8 bases for V and 8 bases for J; bases not matched to a gene: 10. In DNA form, the CDR3 reads TGTGCCAGCGTGGAGGACAGGGTTACGGAAGCTTTCTTT. This translates into CASVEDRVTEAFF.

This chain connects TRBV6-6 to TRBJ1-2, with a possible D match to TRBD1 (6 bases). The CDR3 length is 16 residues. Germline loops: CDR1 MNHNY, CDR2 SVGAGI (reference sequence). V shed 3 bases and J shed 1 base, with 15 bases lying between them. DNA of the CDR3: TGTGCCAGCAGTTATGGTCTGCCAGGGGTTAACTATGGCTACACCTTC. Its translation: CASSYGLPGVNYGYTF.

V gene TRBV28 combines with J gene TRBJ2-7; 7 bases match TRBD1. This CDR3 has 13 amino acids. Losses at the gene ends were 10 bases for V and 5 bases for J; bases not matched to a gene: 11. CDR1 and CDR2 from the germline V gene are MDHEN and SYDVKM. CDR3 in amino acids: CATITGALNEQYF. The CDR3 DNA reads TGTGCCACCATAACAGGGGCCCTGAACGAGCAGTACTTC. The variable domain in full, with the rest retrieved from reference TRBV28 and TRBJ2-7, is DVKVTQSSRYLVKRTGEKVFLECVQDMDHENMFWYRQDPGLGLRLIYFSYDVKMKEKGDIPEGYSVSREKKERFSLILESASTNQTSMYLCATITGALNEQYFGPGTRLTVT.

In its sample, this clone was seen a few times. The chain joins TRBV13 to TRBJ2-1, with TRBD2 matching over 11 bases. There are 17 residues in the CDR3. Germline V CDR1 and CDR2: PRHDT, FYEKMQ (reference sequence). The V gene end was trimmed by 4 bases and the J gene end by 5 bases; junction bases not matched to a gene: 10. The CDR3 DNA reads TGTGCCAGCAGCTCAGGGGCTAGCGGGGGGCGAAACAATGAGCAGTTCTTC. This translates into CASSSGASGGRNNEQFF. The whole variable domain, filled in from reference TRBV13 and TRBJ2-1, reads AAGVIQSPRHLIKEKRETATLKCYPIPRHDTVYWYQQGPGQDPQFLISFYEKMQSDKGSIPDRFSAQQFSDYHSELNMSSLELGDSALYFCASSSGASGGRNNEQFFGPGTRLTVL.

V usage is TRBV2 and J usage is TRBJ1-1; 7 bases fit TRBD1. After removal of 4 bases from V and 4 bases from J, the junction contained 9 bases not matched to a gene. This CDR3 spans 15 amino acids. Germline V gene data show CDR1 as SNHLY and CDR2 as FYNNEI. In DNA form, the CDR3 reads TGTGCCAGCAGTGGGCCAACAGGGGCGGGCACTGAAGCTTTCTTT. Translation gives CASSGPTGAGTEAFF. The full variable domain, its missing parts supplied by reference TRBV2 and TRBJ1-1, is EPEVTQTPSHQVTQMGQEVILRCVPISNHLYFYWYRQILGQKVEFLVSFYNNEISEKSEIFDDQFSVERPDGSNFTLKIRSTKLEDSAMYFCASSGPTGAGTEAFFGQGTRLTVV.

The DNA of the CDR3 is TGTGCCAGCAGTTCCCCGTTGGCGGATAGCAATCAGCCCCAGCATTTT. Translation gives CASSSPLADSNQPQHF. The V call is TRBV28, the J call TRBJ1-5, with unresolved D. The CDR3 sequence is 16 residues long. V was clipped by 4 bases and J by 0 bases, with 13 bases between them. The germline V gene encodes CDR1 MDHEN and CDR2 SYDVKM.

V is TRBV19 and J is TRBJ2-5, with 9 bases matching TRBD2. The CDR3 totals 14 residues. Germline CDR1 reads LNHDA; CDR2 reads SQIVND (reference sequence). The V segment lost 4 bases and the J segment 3 bases; nucleotides outside the gene matches: 3. The DNA for the CDR3 is TGTGCCAGTAGTACCAGCGGGGGGAAAGAGACCCAGTACTTC. Translating it yields CASSTSGGKETQYF.

This clone was detected a few times. This chain connects TRBV5-5 to TRBJ1-5, with D tentatively TRBD1 (5 bases). Germline assignment: CDR1 SGHKS and CDR2 YYEKEE (reference sequence). This CDR3 comprises 15 residues. V was trimmed by 4 bases and J by 5 bases, leaving 16 bases between them. This CDR3 is CASSRDGGVDQPQHF. The CDR3 coding sequence is TGTGCCAGCAGCAGGGACGGGGGAGTCGATCAGCCCCAGCATTTT.

The chain recombines TRBV7-3 with TRBJ1-1; D remains unclear. Trimming stripped 5 bases from V and 6 bases from J, with 19 bases between. This CDR3 has 15 amino acids. Germline V gene lookup returns CDR1 SGHTA and CDR2 FQGTGA. CDR3 DNA sequence: TGTGCCAGCAGCCCCGTGGAGGGCAGGTCGGCTGAAGCTTTCTTT. Residues: CASSPVEGRSAEAFF.

V and J are TRBV5-1 and TRBJ2-7; D ambiguous. Trimming cost V 3 bases and J 0 bases, with 16 bases left between them. Germline V lookup: CDR1 SGHRS, CDR2 YFSETQ. The CDR3 runs to 16 residues. CDR3 in amino acids: CASSSKTASSSYEQYF. The CDR3 bases are TGCGCCAGCAGCTCCAAAACAGCTTCGAGCTCCTACGAGCAGTACTTC.